This T cell receptor (beta chain) derives from a study of T-cell reconstitution after alpha-beta-depleted transplantation in children (dated by TCRdb to 2016 to 2018). Turning to the overall study: The study quantitatively tracked T-cell immune reconstitution after TCRalphabeta/CD19-depleted allogeneic hematopoietic cell transplantation in children using TCR repertoire profiling.

The library was built by means of PCR. Sequenced on an Illumina HiSeq 2500. TCR library preparation used molecular barcoding, with unique molecular identifiers applied to normalize quantification of the TCRbeta repertoire. The public sequencing data were trimmed at Q25 with fastp and processed into clonotypes with MiXCR by TCRdb, which kept only in-frame beta chains. Identical CDR3 proteins give one entry, which carries the most common genes and DNA. The sample yields roughly 590,000 distinct CDR3 sequences; about 15% were counted once. The ten top clones hold around 0.96% of the sample. The germline V gene (reference sequence) yields DFQATT for CDR1 and SNEGSKA for CDR2. V is clipped by 3 bases and J by 11 bases, and the sequence between their germline boundaries is 16 bases long. The CDR3 measures 12 amino acids from cysteine to phenylalanine. Only the CDR3 portion is preserved as DNA: 36 bases, with reading frame beginning at the first base.

This clonotype was counted ten times or more. Its antigen specificity is not known. Base qualities are not recorded, but no much larger clone differs from it by a single base. This receptor was obtained from a human donor who donated a stem cell graft to a child with acute myeloid leukemia. The rearrangement joined TRBV20-1 to TRBJ1-1, with a weak D call of TRBD1 (5 bases match). The sequencing here drew on PBMCs from the stem cell graft donor, taken from the stem cell graft. CDR3 region: CSARQEGRGAFF. DNA sequence: TGCAGTGCTAGGCAAGAGGGTCGGGGGGCTTTCTTT.